The present TCR beta chain was sequenced within a study of blood T cells in healthy people across ages. A sample-barcoded 5' primer and a J-beta primer mix were used in a second PCR of roughly 6 to 11 cycles. TCRdb reprocessed the 5' RACE reads with MiXCR, giving one entry per CDR3 protein. The sample shows nearly 800,000 distinct CDR3 sequences, approximately 25% of them seen only once. The same sample was also used in a study of T cells of mothers and their children.

The sequenced material came from blood. This TCR came from a boy aged 5-17 years in good health.

Here the CDR3 DNA reads TGTGCCAGCAGTGGGGGCGCCGGGGCCAACGTCCTGACTTTC. It is translated as CASSGGAGANVLTF. The J gene is TRBJ2-6, the V gene TRBV5-4; perhaps TRBD1 as D (6 bases). Germline V gene lookup returns CDR1 SGHNT and CDR2 YYREEE (reference sequence). The germline V and J ends were trimmed by 5 bases and 4 bases, with 10 bases remaining between them. The CDR3 is made up of 14 amino acids.